This record concerns one T cell receptor (beta chain) sequence. Its specificity is unknown. The data stem from a study of blood T cells in healthy people across ages. Study-wide findings and caveats: It was the long-lived donors that had more naive CD4+ cells and higher diversity than aged donors. Unknown donor CMV status possibly confounded expanded clonotype changes.

CDR1 is DFQATT and CDR2 is SNEGSKA in the germline V gene (reference sequence). The CDR3 is 18 residues long. The ends lost 0 bases at V and 8 bases at J; junction bases unmatched: 14. Then a second PCR, running roughly 7 to 11 cycles, was carried out with a sample-barcoded 5' primer and a J-beta primer mix. Via MiXCR, TCRdb re-called the 5' RACE reads, giving one row per CDR3 protein. The repertoire consists of some 760,000 distinct CDR3 sequences, with around a quarter occurring once and the leading ten covering under 4.5%. These data were also filed under a second study, of T cells of mothers and their children.

This rearrangement joins TRBV20-1 to TRBJ2-1, with 12 nucleotides matching TRBD2. The origin of this receptor is a boy younger than 18 in good health. Sequencing input: blood. CDR3 sequence (DNA): TGCAGTGCTAGAGATCGCGCTAGCGGGAGGGCCGGTTTGTATGAGCAGTTCTTC. Translated: CSARDRASGRAGLYEQFF.